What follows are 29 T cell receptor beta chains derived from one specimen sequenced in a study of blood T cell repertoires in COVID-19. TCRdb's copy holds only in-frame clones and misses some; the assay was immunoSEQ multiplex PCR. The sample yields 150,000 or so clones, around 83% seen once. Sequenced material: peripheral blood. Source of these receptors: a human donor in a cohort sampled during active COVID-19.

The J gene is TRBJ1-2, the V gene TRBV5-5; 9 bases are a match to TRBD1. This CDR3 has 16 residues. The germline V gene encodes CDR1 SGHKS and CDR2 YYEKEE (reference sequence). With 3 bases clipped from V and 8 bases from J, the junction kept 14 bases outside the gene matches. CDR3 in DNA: TGTGCCAGCAGCTCGCTTTACCCCGGGACAGGGCAGGGCTACACCTTC. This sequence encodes CASSSLYPGTGQGYTF.

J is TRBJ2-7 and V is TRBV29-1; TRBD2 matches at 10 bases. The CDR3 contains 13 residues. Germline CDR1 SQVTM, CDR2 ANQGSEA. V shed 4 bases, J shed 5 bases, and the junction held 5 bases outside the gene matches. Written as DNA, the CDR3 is TGCAGCGTTGCCAGCGGGAGGGAGAACGAGCAGTACTTC. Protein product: CSVASGRENEQYF.

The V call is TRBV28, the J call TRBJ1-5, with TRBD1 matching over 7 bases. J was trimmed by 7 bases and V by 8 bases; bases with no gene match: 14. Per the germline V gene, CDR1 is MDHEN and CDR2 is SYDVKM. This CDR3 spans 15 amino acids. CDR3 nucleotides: TGTGCCAGCGAAAAATGGGCAGGGGGAGTCCAGCCCCAGCATTTT. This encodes CASEKWAGGVQPQHF. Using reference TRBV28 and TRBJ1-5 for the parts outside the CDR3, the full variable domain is DVKVTQSSRYLVKRTGEKVFLECVQDMDHENMFWYRQDPGLGLRLIYFSYDVKMKEKGDIPEGYSVSREKKERFSLILESASTNQTSMYLCASEKWAGGVQPQHFGDGTRLSIL.

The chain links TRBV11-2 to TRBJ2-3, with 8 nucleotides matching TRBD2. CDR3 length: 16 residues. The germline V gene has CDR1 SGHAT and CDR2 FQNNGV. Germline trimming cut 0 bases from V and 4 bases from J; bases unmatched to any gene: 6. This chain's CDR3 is CASSLETGRDPDTQYF. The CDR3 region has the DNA TGTGCCAGCAGCTTAGAAACCGGGAGGGATCCAGATACGCAGTATTTT.

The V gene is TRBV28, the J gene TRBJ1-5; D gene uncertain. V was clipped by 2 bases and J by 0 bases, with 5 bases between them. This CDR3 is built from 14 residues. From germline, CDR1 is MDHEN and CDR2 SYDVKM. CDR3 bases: TGTGCCAGCAGTTTAGGCAGTAGCAATCAGCCCCAGCATTTT. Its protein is CASSLGSSNQPQHF.

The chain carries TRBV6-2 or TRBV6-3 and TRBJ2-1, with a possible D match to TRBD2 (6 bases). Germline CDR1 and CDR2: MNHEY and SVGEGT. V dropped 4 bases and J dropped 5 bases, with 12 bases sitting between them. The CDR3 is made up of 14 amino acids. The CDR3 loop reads CASSFGSGNNEQFF. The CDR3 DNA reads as TGTGCCAGCAGTTTCGGTAGCGGAAACAATGAGCAGTTCTTC.

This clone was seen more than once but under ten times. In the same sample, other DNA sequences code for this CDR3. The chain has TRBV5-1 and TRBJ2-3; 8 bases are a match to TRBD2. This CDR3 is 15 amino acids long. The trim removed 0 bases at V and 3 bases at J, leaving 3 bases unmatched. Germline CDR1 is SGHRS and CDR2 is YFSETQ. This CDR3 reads CASSLEPSGTDTQYF. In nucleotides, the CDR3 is TGCGCCAGCAGCTTGGAACCTAGCGGGACAGATACGCAGTATTTT.

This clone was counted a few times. CDR3 residues: CASSTGMEANYGYTF. Here the CDR3 DNA reads TGTGCCAGCAGCACAGGGATGGAAGCTAACTATGGCTACACCTTC. This chain joins TRBV6-5 and TRBJ1-2; D might be TRBD1 (6 bases). Trimming stripped 6 bases from V and 0 bases from J, with 14 bases between. Looked up from germline, CDR1 is MNHEY and CDR2 is SVGAGI. There are 15 residues in the CDR3.

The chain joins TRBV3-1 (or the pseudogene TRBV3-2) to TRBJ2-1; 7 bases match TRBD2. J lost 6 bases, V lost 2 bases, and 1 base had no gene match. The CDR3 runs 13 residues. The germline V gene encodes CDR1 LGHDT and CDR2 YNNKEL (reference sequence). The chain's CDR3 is CASSQLAVNEQFF. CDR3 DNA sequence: TGTGCCAGCAGCCAACTAGCGGTCAATGAGCAGTTCTTC.

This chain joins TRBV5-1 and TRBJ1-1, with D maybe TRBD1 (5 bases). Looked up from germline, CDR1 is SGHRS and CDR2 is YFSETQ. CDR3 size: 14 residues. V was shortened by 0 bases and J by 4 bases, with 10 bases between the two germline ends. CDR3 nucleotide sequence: TGCGCCAGCAGCTTGGGGTTAGGGGTCACTGAAGCTTTCTTT. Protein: CASSLGLGVTEAFF.

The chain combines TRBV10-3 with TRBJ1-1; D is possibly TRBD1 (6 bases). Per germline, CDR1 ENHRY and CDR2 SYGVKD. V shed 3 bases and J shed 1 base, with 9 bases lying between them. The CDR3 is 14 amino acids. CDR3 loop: CAISEGQRNTEAFF. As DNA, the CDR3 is TGTGCCATCAGTGAAGGACAGAGGAACACTGAAGCTTTCTTT.

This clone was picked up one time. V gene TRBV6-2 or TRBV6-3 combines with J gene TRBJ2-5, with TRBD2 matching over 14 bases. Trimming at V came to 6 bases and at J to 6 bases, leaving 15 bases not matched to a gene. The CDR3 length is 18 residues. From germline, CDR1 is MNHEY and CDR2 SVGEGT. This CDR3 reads CASSTGLAGVGQLKTQYF. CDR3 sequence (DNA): TGTGCCAGCAGCACGGGACTAGCGGGAGTAGGCCAATTGAAGACCCAGTACTTC.

CDR3 sequence: CASSARVGTAGGSSYNEQFF. For the CDR3, the DNA is TGTGCCAGCAGCGCCCGTGTAGGGACAGCGGGAGGGAGCTCCTACAATGAGCAGTTCTTC. This chain uses TRBV5-4 with TRBJ2-1; 10 bases agree with TRBD2. This CDR3 has 20 amino acids. Germline values: CDR1 SGHNT, CDR2 YYREEE (reference sequence). The V and J ends lost 4 bases and 0 bases, in that order; junction bases with no gene match: 16.

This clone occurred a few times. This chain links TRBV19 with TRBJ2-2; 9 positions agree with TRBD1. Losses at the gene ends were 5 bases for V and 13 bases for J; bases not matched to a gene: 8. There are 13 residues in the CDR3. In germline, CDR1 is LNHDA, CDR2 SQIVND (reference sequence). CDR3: CASSATTGGGLFF. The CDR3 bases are TGTGCCAGTAGTGCAACGACAGGGGGTGGGCTGTTTTTT. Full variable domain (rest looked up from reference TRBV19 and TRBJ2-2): DGGITQSPKYLFRKEGQNVTLSCEQNLNHDAMYWYRQDPGQGLRLIYYSQIVNDFQKGDIAEGYSVSREKKESFPLTVTSAQKNPTAFYLCASSATTGGGLFFGEGSRLTVL.

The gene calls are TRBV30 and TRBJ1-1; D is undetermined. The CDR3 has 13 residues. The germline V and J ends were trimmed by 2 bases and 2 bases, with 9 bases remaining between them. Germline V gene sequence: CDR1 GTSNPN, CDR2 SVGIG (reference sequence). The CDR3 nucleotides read TGTGCCTGGAGTCAGACTGGCAACACTGAAGCTTTCTTT. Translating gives CAWSQTGNTEAFF.

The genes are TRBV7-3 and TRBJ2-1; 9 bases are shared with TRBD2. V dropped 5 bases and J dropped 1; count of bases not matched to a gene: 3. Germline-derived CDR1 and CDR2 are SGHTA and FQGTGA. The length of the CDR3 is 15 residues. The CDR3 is CASSETSGSYNEQFF. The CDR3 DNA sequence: TGTGCCAGCAGCGAAACTAGCGGGTCCTACAATGAGCAGTTCTTC.

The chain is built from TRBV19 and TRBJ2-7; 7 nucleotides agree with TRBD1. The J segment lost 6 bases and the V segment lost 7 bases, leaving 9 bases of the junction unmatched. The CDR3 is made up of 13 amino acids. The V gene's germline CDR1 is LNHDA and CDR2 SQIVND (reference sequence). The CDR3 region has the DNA TGTGCCAGTAAGGACAGGCGAAACGGCGAGCAGTACTTC. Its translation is CASKDRRNGEQYF. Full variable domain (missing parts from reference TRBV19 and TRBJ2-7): DGGITQSPKYLFRKEGQNVTLSCEQNLNHDAMYWYRQDPGQGLRLIYYSQIVNDFQKGDIAEGYSVSREKKESFPLTVTSAQKNPTAFYLCASKDRRNGEQYFGPGTRLTVT.

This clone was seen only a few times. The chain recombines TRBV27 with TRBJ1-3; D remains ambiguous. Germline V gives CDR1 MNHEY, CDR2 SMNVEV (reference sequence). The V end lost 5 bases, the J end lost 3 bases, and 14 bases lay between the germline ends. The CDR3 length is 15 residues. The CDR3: CASSRRGFVGNTIYF. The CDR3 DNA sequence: TGTGCCAGCAGTCGCAGAGGATTCGTTGGAAACACCATATATTTT.

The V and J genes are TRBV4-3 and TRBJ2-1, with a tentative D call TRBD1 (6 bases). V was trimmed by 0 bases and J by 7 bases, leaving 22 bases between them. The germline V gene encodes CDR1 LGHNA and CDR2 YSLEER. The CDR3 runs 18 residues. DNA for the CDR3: TGCGCCAGCAGCCAAGATCCCCAAAGCGTACAGGGCATTAATGAGCAGTTCTTC. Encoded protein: CASSQDPQSVQGINEQFF.

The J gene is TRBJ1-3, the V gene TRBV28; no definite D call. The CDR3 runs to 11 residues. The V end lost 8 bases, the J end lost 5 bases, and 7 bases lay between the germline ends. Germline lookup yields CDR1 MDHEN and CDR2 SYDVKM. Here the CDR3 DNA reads TGTGCCAGCTGGGAGAGAAACACCATATATTTT. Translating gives CASWERNTIYF.

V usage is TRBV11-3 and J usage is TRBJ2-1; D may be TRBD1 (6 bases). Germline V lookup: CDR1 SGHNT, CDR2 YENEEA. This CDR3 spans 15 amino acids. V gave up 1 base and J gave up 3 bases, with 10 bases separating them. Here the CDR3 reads CASSLGGGRYNEQFF. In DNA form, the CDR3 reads TGTGCCAGCAGCTTAGGTGGGGGCCGCTACAATGAGCAGTTCTTC.

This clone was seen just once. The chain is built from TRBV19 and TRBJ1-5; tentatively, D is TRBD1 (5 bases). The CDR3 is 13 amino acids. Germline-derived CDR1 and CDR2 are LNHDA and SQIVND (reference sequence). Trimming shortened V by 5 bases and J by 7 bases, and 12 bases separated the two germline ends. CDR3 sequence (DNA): TGTGCCAGTAGTCGGGGGTTCGGGCAGCCCCAGCATTTT. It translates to CASSRGFGQPQHF.

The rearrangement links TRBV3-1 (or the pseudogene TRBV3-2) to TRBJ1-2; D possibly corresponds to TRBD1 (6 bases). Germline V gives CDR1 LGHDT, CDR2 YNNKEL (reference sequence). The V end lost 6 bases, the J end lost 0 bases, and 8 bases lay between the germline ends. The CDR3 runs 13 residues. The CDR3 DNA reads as TGTGCCAGCAGAGGGACAACTAACTATGGCTACACCTTC. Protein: CASRGTTNYGYTF.

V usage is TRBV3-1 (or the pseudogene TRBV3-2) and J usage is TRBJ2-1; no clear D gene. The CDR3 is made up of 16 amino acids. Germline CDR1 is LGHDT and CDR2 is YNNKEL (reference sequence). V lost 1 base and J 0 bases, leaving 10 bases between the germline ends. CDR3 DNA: TGTGCCAGCAGCCAAGGTCGAACGAGCTCCTACAATGAGCAGTTCTTC. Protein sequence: CASSQGRTSSYNEQFF.

CDR3 in amino acids: CASRSSGTYEQYF. CDR3 coding DNA: TGTGCCAGCAGGTCCAGCGGGACCTACGAGCAGTACTTC. The chain uses TRBV6-5 and TRBJ2-7, with 7 bases that match TRBD2. CDR1 and CDR2 from the germline V gene are MNHEY and SVGAGI. J gave up 2 bases and V 6 bases, and 4 bases lay outside the gene matches. The CDR3 covers 13 residues.

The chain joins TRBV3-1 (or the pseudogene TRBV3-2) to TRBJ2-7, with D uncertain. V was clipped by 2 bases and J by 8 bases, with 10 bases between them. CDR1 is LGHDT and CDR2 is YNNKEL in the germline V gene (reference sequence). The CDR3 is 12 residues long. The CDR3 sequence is CASSQSQWQQYF. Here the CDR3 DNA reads TGTGCCAGCAGCCAATCCCAATGGCAGCAGTACTTC.

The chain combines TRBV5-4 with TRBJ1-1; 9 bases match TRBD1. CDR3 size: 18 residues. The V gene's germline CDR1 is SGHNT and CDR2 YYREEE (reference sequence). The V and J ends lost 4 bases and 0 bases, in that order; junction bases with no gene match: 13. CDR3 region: CASSRPRDRASLNTEAFF. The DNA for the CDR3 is TGTGCCAGCAGCCGCCCCCGGGACAGGGCGTCCTTGAACACTGAAGCTTTCTTT.

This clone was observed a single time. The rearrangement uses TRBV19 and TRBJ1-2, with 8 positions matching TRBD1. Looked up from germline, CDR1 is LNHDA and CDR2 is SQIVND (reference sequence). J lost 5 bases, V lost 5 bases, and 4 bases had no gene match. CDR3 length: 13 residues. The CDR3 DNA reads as TGTGCCAGTAGTGTGACAGGGGAATATGGCTACACCTTC. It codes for CASSVTGEYGYTF.

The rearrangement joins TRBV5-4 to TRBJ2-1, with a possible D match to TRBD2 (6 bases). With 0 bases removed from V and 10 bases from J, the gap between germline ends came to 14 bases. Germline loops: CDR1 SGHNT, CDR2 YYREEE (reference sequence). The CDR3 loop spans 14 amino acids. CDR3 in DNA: TGTGCCAGCAGCTTGGTGGGGAGGCCGGGGGAGCAGTTCTTC. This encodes CASSLVGRPGEQFF.